The entry below describes one T cell receptor (beta chain). The sample originates from a study of blood T cell repertoires in COVID-19. Study details: The samples span acute and convalescent COVID-19 from the United States, Italy and Spain. T cells, B-cell-depleted T cells, or PBMCs supplied cDNA or gDNA.

As processed by the authors: Counts of nucleated cells, estimated from reference gene primer amplification, were obtained. TCRdb keeps only in-frame clones here, not all; method: immunoSEQ multiplex PCR. The DNA was the basis for D and trimming; V, J and clone size are from that table. The sample contains about 93,000 clones, roughly 80% of which appear only once. CDR1 is MNHEY and CDR2 is SVGAGI in the germline V gene. The CDR3 covers 13 residues. With 7 bases removed from V and 6 bases from J, the gap between germline ends came to 15 bases. This clonotype was obtained from a human donor in a cohort sampled during active COVID-19. The V gene is TRBV6-5, the J gene TRBJ1-2; D not certain. Sequences were obtained from peripheral blood. The CDR3 coding sequence is TGTGCCAGCACCTTCACCTTAACTGATGGCTACACCTTC. Its translation: CASTFTLTDGYTF.